This T cell receptor (beta chain) stems from a study of blood T cell repertoires in COVID-19. Study context: Acute and convalescent COVID-19 samples came from the United States, Italy and Spain. The cDNA or gDNA used as material had been derived from T cells, B-cell-depleted T cells, or PBMCs.

One Seattle source followed patients from active infection through their disease course. Per the original methods: Nucleated cell number was recorded as an estimate derived from reference gene primer amplification. TCRdb's copy holds only in-frame clones and misses some; the assay was immunoSEQ multiplex PCR. The V and J calls and clone size come from that table; D and trimming were worked out from the DNA. This sample has over 400,000 clones, with 85% to 90% found just once. The source is a woman in her fifties or sixties with COVID-19, enrolled during active disease. What was sequenced was peripheral blood.

CDR3 coding DNA: TGTGCCAGCAGTTTGGACAGGTACCACGAGCAGTACTTC. This codes for CASSLDRYHEQYF. The chain combines TRBV12-3 or TRBV12-4 with TRBJ2-7; 7 bases map to TRBD1. This CDR3 is 13 amino acids long. Trimming at V came to 3 bases and at J to 5 bases, leaving 4 bases not matched to a gene.